The 29 T cell receptor beta chains below were found in one sample sequenced in a study of cytomegalovirus exposure and HLA in healthy donors. Primers included in the PCR were 60 Vbeta and 13 Jbeta primers. Using immunoSEQ multiplex PCR, the repertoire was profiled, and TCRdb retains in-frame clones only, with some absent. Of about 110,000 clones in the sample, around 64% were seen once. Sequencing input: PBMCs. These receptors all stem from a man aged 25 to 40 in good health and CMV-seropositive.

The chain carries TRBV7-6 and TRBJ1-2; D is possibly TRBD1 (6 bases). Per germline, CDR1 SGHVS and CDR2 FNYEAQ. The CDR3 length is 15 residues. The germline V and J ends were trimmed by 5 bases and 6 bases, with 19 bases remaining between them. The CDR3 region is CASSPPGESFDGYTF. The CDR3 DNA sequence: TGTGCCAGCAGCCCCCCAGGGGAATCATTCGATGGCTACACCTTC.

The gene calls are TRBV6-5 and TRBJ2-3, with 8 bases lining up with TRBD2. Losses at the gene ends were 5 bases for V and 2 bases for J; bases not matched to a gene: 6. This CDR3 comprises 15 residues. Germline V gene lookup returns CDR1 MNHEY and CDR2 SVGAGI. In nucleotides, the CDR3 is TGTGCCAGCAGTCGCGGGAGGACCGCCACAGATACGCAGTATTTT. It encodes CASSRGRTATDTQYF.

The chain employs TRBV5-1 and TRBJ1-5, with no clear D. Trimming removed 0 bases from V and 2 bases from J, with 9 bases in between. The CDR3 is 15 amino acids. CDR1 and CDR2 (germline): SGHRS, YFSETQ. The CDR3 DNA is TGCGCCAGCAGCTTGGAGGGAGGAGGCAATCAGCCCCAGCATTTT. As protein: CASSLEGGGNQPQHF.

CDR3 sequence reads: CASSQGSQGRQETQYF. The CDR3 nucleotides are TGTGCCAGCAGCCAAGGATCACAGGGTCGGCAAGAGACCCAGTACTTC. J is TRBJ2-5 and V is TRBV4-2; TRBD1 might be the D (6 bases). The CDR3 loop spans 16 amino acids. CDR1 is LGHNA, CDR2 YNFKEQ, per germline. Trimming removed 1 base at V and 2 bases at J, with 14 bases between.

This sequence joins TRBV6-5 and TRBJ2-7; 7 bases map to TRBD1. The length of the CDR3 is 14 residues. The V segment lost 6 bases and the J segment 6 bases; nucleotides outside the gene matches: 11. The germline gives CDR1 MNHEY, CDR2 SVGAGI. DNA for the CDR3: TGTGCCAGCAGCCGTACTACCGCAGGGGGCGAGCAGTACTTC. This translates into CASSRTTAGGEQYF.

V is TRBV2 and J is TRBJ2-4; D may be TRBD1 (6 bases). Germline V gene sequence: CDR1 SNHLY, CDR2 FYNNEI. The CDR3 has 16 residues. V lost 1 base to trimming and J lost 3 bases, with 13 bases between them. The CDR3 nucleotides read TGTGCCAGCAGTGAAGAGGGCAGGGGAAACAAAAACATTCAGTACTTC. This encodes CASSEEGRGNKNIQYF.

This rearrangement joins TRBV12-5 to TRBJ1-2, with 8 bases aligning to TRBD1. CDR1 is LGHNT, CDR2 FRNRAP, per germline. J gave up 4 bases and V 4 bases, and 5 bases lay outside the gene matches. This CDR3 region has 14 residues. CDR3 residues: CASGWSGGSYGYTF. DNA for the CDR3: TGTGCTAGTGGTTGGTCAGGGGGCTCCTATGGCTACACCTTC.

V gene TRBV28 combines with J gene TRBJ1-4, with D perhaps matching TRBD1 (5 bases). The CDR3 runs to 14 residues. Germline-derived CDR1 and CDR2 are MDHEN and SYDVKM. Trimming cost V 5 bases and J 3 bases, with 10 bases left between them. The CDR3 sequence: CASSRPGSNEKLFF. In DNA form, the CDR3 reads TGTGCCAGCAGTCGACCAGGGTCTAATGAAAAACTGTTTTTT.

The V and J genes are TRBV5-1 and TRBJ2-1; 13 bases align to TRBD2. The CDR3 contains 17 residues. Germline V lookup: CDR1 SGHRS, CDR2 YFSETQ. Trimming took 0 bases from V and 2 from J; bases not matched to a gene: 2. CDR3 residues: CASSLAGLAGAYNEQFF. CDR3 nucleotides: TGCGCCAGCAGCTTGGCAGGACTAGCGGGGGCCTACAATGAGCAGTTCTTC.

This chain's CDR3 is CASSPSIGTGISPLHF. In DNA form, the CDR3 reads TGCGCCAGCAGCCCCTCTATTGGGACAGGGATTTCACCCCTCCACTTT. The rearrangement joins TRBV5-1 to TRBJ1-6; TRBD1 matches 9 bases. The CDR3 extends over 16 amino acids. Germline trimming cut 4 bases from V and 9 bases from J; bases unmatched to any gene: 11. Germline lookup yields CDR1 SGHRS and CDR2 YFSETQ.

The rearrangement uses TRBV27 and TRBJ2-3, with D uncertain. CDR3 length equals 15 residues. With 5 bases removed from V and 0 bases from J, the gap between germline ends came to 12 bases. The germline gives CDR1 MNHEY, CDR2 SMNVEV (reference sequence). The CDR3: CASSHPGLSTDTQYF. The CDR3 nucleotides read TGTGCCAGCAGTCACCCAGGTCTGAGCACAGATACGCAGTATTTT.

This clone showed up just a few times. CDR3 in amino acids: CASSDPGQPGYTF. The CDR3 coding sequence is TGTGCCAGCAGCGACCCGGGACAGCCGGGCTACACCTTC. The chain joins TRBV7-6 to TRBJ1-2; 7 bases are a match to TRBD1. Germline assignment: CDR1 SGHVS and CDR2 FNYEAQ. J gave up 8 bases and V 5 bases, and 8 bases lay outside the gene matches. There are 13 residues in the CDR3.

The chain links TRBV27 to TRBJ2-5; D not resolved. V gave up 5 bases and J gave up 7 bases, with 11 bases separating them. Germline V gene sequence: CDR1 MNHEY, CDR2 SMNVEV (reference sequence). CDR3 length: 12 amino acids. The CDR3 sequence is CASSTHPGTQYF. The CDR3, as DNA: TGTGCCAGCAGTACCCACCCAGGGACCCAGTACTTC.

V gene TRBV19 combines with J gene TRBJ2-1; 7 bases line up with TRBD2. Germline V lookup: CDR1 LNHDA, CDR2 SQIVND (reference sequence). After removal of 9 bases from V and 7 bases from J, the junction contained 15 bases not matched to a gene. This CDR3 comprises 15 residues. The CDR3 loop reads CASSAREVLLNEQFF. The CDR3 DNA is TGTGCCAGCAGTGCCCGGGAGGTCCTATTGAATGAGCAGTTCTTC.

This clone has only one observation. CDR3 coding DNA: TGTGCCAGCAGTGAATGGAGGCGTCGGCTAGATGGCTACACCTTC. Its translation: CASSEWRRRLDGYTF. The V call is TRBV25-1, the J call TRBJ1-2; D unresolved. Germline V gene data show CDR1 as MGHDK and CDR2 as SYGVNS. The ends were cut back, 1 base at V and 6 bases at J, with 15 bases in the middle. The CDR3 contains 15 residues.

About this clone itself: The same CDR3 also results from other DNA sequences found in this sample. The chain employs TRBV5-1 and TRBJ2-5; 10 bases agree with TRBD2. Germline V lookup: CDR1 SGHRS, CDR2 YFSETQ. The CDR3 spans 15 residues. V was clipped by 2 bases and J by 4 bases; unmatched bases: 5. The DNA for the CDR3 is TGCGCCAGCAGCTTAGCGGGAGGGCCGGGAGAGACCCAGTACTTC. Residues: CASSLAGGPGETQYF.

This sequence joins TRBV7-9 and TRBJ1-1; perhaps TRBD1 as D (6 bases). Looked up from germline, CDR1 is SEHNR and CDR2 is FQNEAQ (reference sequence). CDR3 length equals 15 residues. Trimming cost V 4 bases and J 6 bases, with 18 bases left between them. In nucleotides, the CDR3 is TGTGCCAGCAGCTCCGTGGGGGCCTCAGGGCCTGAAGCTTTCTTT. It is translated as CASSSVGASGPEAFF.

This clone was counted a few times. This chain links TRBV19 with TRBJ2-6; maybe TRBD2 (5 bases). V shed 3 bases and J shed 2 bases, with 14 bases lying between them. The CDR3 is 17 residues long. Germline CDR1 is LNHDA and CDR2 is SQIVND (reference sequence). CDR3 bases: TGTGCCAGTAGTATCATAAGCCGGGGAACTGGGGCCAACGTCCTGACTTTC. Protein sequence: CASSIISRGTGANVLTF.

This chain uses TRBV6-5 with TRBJ2-7, with D perhaps matching TRBD2 (6 bases). Germline CDR1 is MNHEY and CDR2 is SVGAGI. The CDR3 totals 15 residues. The V end lost 6 bases, the J end lost 3 bases, and 18 bases lay between the germline ends. CDR3 sequence (DNA): TGTGCCAGCAGCATCTCAACGGGGGTCCTCTACGAGCAGTACTTC. Translated, it gives CASSISTGVLYEQYF.

The chain has TRBV7-9 and TRBJ2-1, with D tentatively TRBD1 (5 bases). V shed 6 bases and J shed 9 bases, with 18 bases lying between them. This CDR3 has 14 residues. Germline assignment: CDR1 SEHNR and CDR2 FQNEAQ (reference sequence). CDR3 protein: CASSHQGRASEQFF. CDR3 nucleotides: TGTGCCAGCAGTCACCAGGGCAGGGCGAGTGAGCAGTTCTTC.

J is TRBJ2-7 and V is TRBV29-1; the D gene is possibly TRBD1 (6 bases). V was clipped by 6 bases and J by 3 bases, with 12 bases between them. The CDR3 runs 12 residues. Per the germline V gene, CDR1 is SQVTM and CDR2 is ANQGSEA. CDR3 DNA sequence: TGCAGCGTCCGACGACAGGACTACGAGCAGTACTTC. Translated, it gives CSVRRQDYEQYF.

The chain is built from TRBV28 and TRBJ2-7; TRBD1 matches 12 bases. Looked up from germline, CDR1 is MDHEN and CDR2 is SYDVKM. This CDR3 is built from 16 residues. V shed 5 bases and J 2 bases; nucleotides not matched to a gene: 7. CDR3 region: CASSRNRDRGPYEQYV. The CDR3 nucleotides read TGTGCCAGCAGTAGAAACCGGGACAGGGGGCCCTACGAGCAGTACGTC.

The genes are TRBV5-1 and TRBJ2-1, with D tentatively TRBD1 (6 bases). There are 13 residues in the CDR3. Germline assignment: CDR1 SGHRS and CDR2 YFSETQ. V gave up 4 bases and J gave up 4 bases, with 9 bases separating them. CDR3 region: CASSTDSYNEQFF. The CDR3 DNA is TGCGCCAGCAGCACGGACAGTTACAATGAGCAGTTCTTC. The complete variable domain, with remaining parts taken from reference TRBV5-1 and TRBJ2-1, reads KAGVTQTPRYLIKTRGQQVTLSCSPISGHRSVSWYQQTPGQGLQFLFEYFSETQRNKGNFPGRFSGRQFSNSRSEMNVSTLELGDSALYLCASSTDSYNEQFFGPGTRLTVL.

V and J are TRBV7-3 and TRBJ2-3; 11 bases fit TRBD2. V shed 2 bases and J 2 bases; nucleotides not matched to a gene: 9. The germline CDR1 and CDR2 sequences are SGHTA and FQGTGA. This CDR3 has 18 amino acids. In DNA, the CDR3 is TGTGCCAGCAGCTTATTGTCAACTAGCGGGGGATTCACAGATACGCAGTATTTT. This encodes CASSLLSTSGGFTDTQYF. Variable domain in full (rest from reference TRBV7-3 and TRBJ2-3): GAGVSQTPSNKVTEKGKYVELRCDPISGHTALYWYRQSLGQGPEFLIYFQGTGAADDSGLPNDRFFAVRPEGSVSTLKIQRTERGDSAVYLCASSLLSTSGGFTDTQYFGPGTRLTVL.

V usage is TRBV7-8 and J usage is TRBJ2-7; 8 bases fit TRBD1. This CDR3 has 14 amino acids. J gave up 5 bases and V 1 base, and 4 bases lay outside the gene matches. Germline V gene lookup returns CDR1 SGHVS and CDR2 FQNEAQ. CDR3 DNA sequence: TGTGCCAGCAGCTTAGGGACAGGGTCGGACGAGCAGTACGTC. Encoded protein: CASSLGTGSDEQYV.

The J gene is TRBJ1-1, the V gene TRBV9; TRBD1 matches at 9 bases. Germline lookup yields CDR1 SGDLS and CDR2 YYNGEE. The CDR3 contains 16 residues. Trimming cost V 0 bases and J 6 bases; bases outside gene matches: 9. The CDR3 protein is CASSVEDRGPQAEAFF. The CDR3 nucleotides are TGTGCCAGCAGCGTAGAGGACAGGGGCCCCCAGGCTGAAGCTTTCTTT.

This chain connects TRBV5-1 to TRBJ2-6; D might be TRBD2 (5 bases). Trimming took off 2 bases at V and 2 bases at J, with 32 bases between the two ends. The CDR3 has 23 amino acids. Germline CDR1 and CDR2: SGHRS and YFSETQ. The CDR3 nucleotides read TGCGCCAGCAGCTTCGACGAGCTCACAAGATGGAGGTTTGCTGAACCTGGGGCCAACGTCCTGACTTTC. Translated: CASSFDELTRWRFAEPGANVLTF.

The J gene is TRBJ1-1, the V gene TRBV18; a possible D gene is TRBD1 (6 bases). The CDR3 is 12 residues long. Germline CDR1 is KGHSH and CDR2 is LQKENI. Trimming left V 4 bases short and J 7 bases short, with 10 bases between. The CDR3 sequence: CASSLDRYEAFF. CDR3 bases: TGTGCCAGCTCACTGGACAGATATGAAGCTTTCTTT.

The chain uses TRBV5-4 and TRBJ2-1, with TRBD2 identical over 7 bases. The CDR3 covers 14 residues. The germline CDR1 and CDR2 sequences are SGHNT and YYREEE (reference sequence). V lost 0 bases, J lost 8 bases, and 5 bases stayed unmatched. DNA of the CDR3: TGTGCCAGCAGCTTGGGCGGGAGCCGGTATGAGCAGTTCTTC. It specifies CASSLGGSRYEQFF.